The entry below describes one T cell receptor beta chain. The target antigen is unknown. Time point described: newly diagnosed GD, antithyroid drugs for less than 3 months. Scientists built the TCR library using RNA that was extracted from PBMCs. These data come from a study of regulatory T cells in long-lasting Graves disease. Study conclusions and caveats: Study of thyroid tissue was not done, with only peripheral blood studied.

Losses at the gene ends were 5 bases for V and 4 bases for J; bases not matched to a gene: 4. Germline V gene lookup returns CDR1 PRHDT and CDR2 FYEKMQ (reference sequence). The CDR3 has 14 amino acids. The TCR beta library used iRepertoire HTBI primers with Arm-PCR amplification of CDR3. TCRdb processed the multiplex PCR reads anew with MiXCR; each CDR3 protein has one entry. The repertoire has approximately 540,000 distinct CDR3 sequences, around 12% of them found once; the top ten carry roughly 9.3%. In addition, the sample was reused for a study of T cells in Graves' hyperthyroidism and ophthalmopathy.

The chain joins TRBV13 to TRBJ1-2; 10 bases agree with TRBD1. The clonotype was recovered from a woman between 25 and 40 years old with Graves disease. The input for sequencing was peripheral blood mononuclear cells (PBMCs), taken at new diagnosis, from a patient treated with antithyroid drugs. CDR3 coding DNA: TGTGCCAGCAGCGGGGACAGGGGTCTCTATGGCTACACCTTC. Residues: CASSGDRGLYGYTF.